This T cell receptor beta chain derives from a study of T-cell memory formation after mild COVID-19. In the study overall: TCR clusters were largely donor specific. Notes on the study in general: For second-wave clones that peaked at day 37, SARS-CoV-2 specificity went unverified. Clones shrinking from day 15 to 85 showed even CD4/CD8 mixes; later expanders tilted CD4+.

Each CDR3 protein gets one entry after TCRdb re-called the 5' RACE reads with MiXCR. Here the sample spans nearly 350,000 distinct CDR3 sequences, 10% to 15% being singletons. V was trimmed by 3 bases and J by 0 bases, leaving 11 bases between them. Germline CDR1 LGHDT, CDR2 YNNKEL (reference sequence). This CDR3 region has 16 residues. Details on this clonotype: The antigen remains undetermined.

V usage is TRBV3-1 and J usage is TRBJ2-2; D remains ambiguous. The clonotype was recovered from a man aged 18 to 29 who had mild COVID-19 (a few samples of this study predate the infection). Cell type and time point are not known. The sequencing input was PBMCs or a T cell subset sorted from them (not recorded which). The CDR3 region has the DNA TGTGCCAGCAGCCACCGGACCACTACGAACACCGGGGAGCTGTTTTTT. Encoded protein: CASSHRTTTNTGELFF. Combining the CDR3 with reference TRBV3-1 and TRBJ2-2 gives the whole variable domain DTAVSQTPKYLVTQMGNDKSIKCEQNLGHDTMYWYKQDSKKFLKIMFSYNNKELIINETVPNRFSPKSPDKAHLNLHINSLELGDSAVYFCASSHRTTTNTGELFFGEGSRLTVL.